These 27 T cell receptor beta chains were all obtained from the same sample, sequenced in a study of blood T cell repertoires in COVID-19. Data came from immunoSEQ multiplex PCR; TCRdb stores just in-frame clones and leaves some out. This table has 250,000 to 350,000 clones, about 87% appearing once. Material for sequencing was PBMCs or T cells enriched from blood (not recorded which). The receptors originated from a woman between 45 and 65 years old who had recovered from COVID-19.

The V gene is TRBV6-2 or TRBV6-3, the J gene TRBJ1-1; tentative D call: TRBD1 (5 bases). The CDR3 covers 16 residues. Germline V gene lookup returns CDR1 MNHEY and CDR2 SVGEGT. Trimming took 1 base from V and 1 from J, leaving 13 bases between them. CDR3 DNA: TGTGCCAGCAGTTACTATGGCAGGGTTTCGAACACTGAAGCTTTCTTT. This translates into CASSYYGRVSNTEAFF.

CDR3 bases: TGTGCCAGGGCGCCGGGACTAGCGGGAGGTAGGCACACCGGGGAGCTGTTTTTT. This codes for CARAPGLAGGRHTGELFF. The V gene is TRBV21-1, the J gene TRBJ2-2; the table's D call, TRBD2, has no DNA check behind it. TRBV21-1 is a recognized pseudogene. This CDR3 is 18 amino acids long.

This chain links TRBV14 with TRBJ1-1, with 9 positions matching TRBD1. Germline values: CDR1 SGHDN, CDR2 FVKESK. V gave up 10 bases and J gave up 4 bases; unmatched junction bases: 7. The CDR3 has 13 residues. Written as DNA, the CDR3 is TGTGCCACAAGGCGGACAGGGGTCACTGAAGCTTTCTTT. Translating it yields CATRRTGVTEAFF.

This sequence joins TRBV27 and TRBJ2-2; D uncertain. The CDR3 has 13 residues. From germline, CDR1 is MNHEY and CDR2 SMNVEV (reference sequence). The V end lost 6 bases, the J end lost 5 bases, and 10 bases lay between the germline ends. The chain's CDR3 is CASRPGDTGELFF. The CDR3 DNA reads as TGTGCCAGCAGGCCTGGAGATACCGGGGAGCTGTTTTTT.

The rearrangement joins TRBV3-1 (or the pseudogene TRBV3-2) to TRBJ1-1, with D possibly TRBD1 on 6 matching bases. Looked up from germline, CDR1 is LGHDT and CDR2 is YNNKEL (reference sequence). The CDR3 extends over 12 amino acids. Between the trimmed V and J ends, which lost 4 bases and 5 bases, there was a span of 8 bases. CDR3 coding DNA: TGTGCCAGCAGCCGACAGGAAACTGAAGCTTTCTTT. It yields the protein CASSRQETEAFF.

The genes are TRBV6-6 and TRBJ1-2; maybe TRBD1 (6 bases). With 0 bases removed from V and 5 bases from J, the gap between germline ends came to 13 bases. From germline, CDR1 is MNHNY and CDR2 SVGAGI (reference sequence). The CDR3 is made up of 15 amino acids. Written as DNA, the CDR3 is TGTGCCAGCAGTTACTCAGATAAAGGGGGTTATGGCTACACCTTC. It codes for CASSYSDKGGYGYTF.

This clone was seen just once. This chain uses TRBV5-5 with TRBJ1-5; D possibly corresponds to TRBD1 (6 bases). V lost 4 bases and J 3 bases, leaving 17 bases between the germline ends. CDR1 is SGHKS, CDR2 YYEKEE, per germline (reference sequence). The CDR3 has 16 amino acids. The CDR3 is CASSAGAGDLNQPQHF. CDR3 bases: TGTGCCAGCAGCGCCGGAGCAGGGGACCTCAATCAGCCCCAGCATTTT.

The rearrangement links TRBV6-1 to TRBJ2-3; 8 positions agree with TRBD2. The V and J ends lost 5 bases and 6 bases, in that order; junction bases with no gene match: 7. Germline V lookup: CDR1 MNHNS, CDR2 SASEGT. CDR3 size: 14 residues. The CDR3 coding sequence is TGTGCCAGCAGTTATAGCGGGGTCCCCGATACGCAGTATTTT. Translating gives CASSYSGVPDTQYF.

This chain connects TRBV28 to TRBJ2-7; 13 positions match TRBD2. CDR3 length equals 16 residues. CDR1 and CDR2 from the germline V gene are MDHEN and SYDVKM. V was pared by 8 bases and J by 6 bases, with 13 bases of the junction left unmatched. CDR3 coding DNA: TGTGCCAGCGGGGGGACTAGCGGGACAAACCCCCTCGAGCAGTACTTC. Translated: CASGGTSGTNPLEQYF.

V usage is TRBV11-2 and J usage is TRBJ1-5; D unclear. This CDR3 is 13 amino acids long. Trimming stripped 4 bases from V and 5 bases from J, with 9 bases between. CDR1 is SGHAT and CDR2 is FQNNGV in the germline V gene. The CDR3 loop is CASSSTMYQPQHF. The CDR3 DNA reads TGTGCCAGCAGCTCGACAATGTATCAGCCCCAGCATTTT.

CDR3 sequence reads: CATRLAGNEQFF. CDR3 coding DNA: TGCGCCACACGACTAGCAGGCAATGAGCAGTTCTTC. J is TRBJ2-1 and V is TRBV10-2; 7 bases are shared with TRBD2. J gave up 6 bases and V 10 bases, and 6 bases lay outside the gene matches. The CDR3 length is 12 residues. Germline assignment: CDR1 WSHSY and CDR2 SAAADI.

The chain combines TRBV18 with TRBJ1-5; 12 positions match TRBD1. This CDR3 is 18 amino acids long. V lost 3 bases to trimming and J lost 0 bases; unmatched junction nucleotides: 6. Germline CDR1 reads KGHSH; CDR2 reads LQKENI. CDR3 nucleotides: TGTGCCAGCTCACCGGGACAGGGGGCAATGTATAGCAATCAGCCCCAGCATTTT. Translation gives CASSPGQGAMYSNQPQHF.

In the case of this clone: This same CDR3 is encoded by further DNA sequences in the sample. The chain links TRBV6-2 or TRBV6-3 to TRBJ1-1; D is undetermined. V lost 2 bases and J lost 1, with 8 bases in between. The CDR3 length is 14 residues. CDR1 and CDR2 (germline): MNHEY, SVGEGT. CDR3 sequence (DNA): TGTGCCAGCAGTTACAGTAGCAGGAACACTGAAGCTTTCTTT. It is translated as CASSYSSRNTEAFF.

This clone turned up a few times. This chain uses TRBV4-1 with TRBJ1-5; D gene unclear. CDR3 length: 21 amino acids. V was cut by 2 bases and J by 3 bases, with 29 bases left in between. The germline CDR1 and CDR2 sequences are MGHRA and YSYEKL. DNA for the CDR3: TGCGCCAGCAGCCAACTTCCCAATGCTCCCGGACTCTTCTCATTCAATCAGCCCCAGCATTTT. This translates into CASSQLPNAPGLFSFNQPQHF.

The chain combines TRBV7-2 with TRBJ2-7, with a weak D call TRBD2 (5 bases). V lost 1 base and J 0 bases, leaving 10 bases between the germline ends. The CDR3 totals 15 residues. Germline CDR1 is SGHTA and CDR2 is FQGNSA. The CDR3 loop reads CASSLGASFSYEQYF. In DNA form, the CDR3 reads TGTGCCAGCAGCTTAGGTGCTAGCTTCTCCTACGAGCAGTACTTC.

The chain joins TRBV3-1 (or the pseudogene TRBV3-2) to TRBJ2-7, with TRBD2 matching 13 bases. The CDR3 has 13 amino acids. Germline V lookup: CDR1 LGHDT, CDR2 YNNKEL (reference sequence). V dropped 4 bases and J dropped 7; count of bases not matched to a gene: 1. CDR3 DNA sequence: TGTGCCAGCAGCCCGGGACTAGCGGGAGAGCAGTACTTC. Its protein product is CASSPGLAGEQYF.

The V call is TRBV9, the J call TRBJ1-2; 7 bases are shared with TRBD1. Germline V gene data show CDR1 as SGDLS and CDR2 as YYNGEE. V lost 2 bases to trimming and J lost 8 bases; unmatched junction nucleotides: 6. The CDR3 runs to 13 residues. Here the CDR3 DNA reads TGTGCCAGCAGCGTCGGGCAGGGGGAGGGCTACACCTTC. Translated: CASSVGQGEGYTF.

In DNA form, the CDR3 reads TGTGCCAGCAGCCCTAGGACTAGCGGGACTCATGAGCAGTTCTTC. The encoded protein is CASSPRTSGTHEQFF. The chain links TRBV13 to TRBJ2-1, with 12 bases matching TRBD2. This CDR3 has 15 residues. Germline V gene data show CDR1 as PRHDT and CDR2 as FYEKMQ (reference sequence). Trimming at V came to 5 bases and at J to 8 bases, leaving 7 bases not matched to a gene.

The rearrangement uses TRBV12-3 or TRBV12-4 and TRBJ1-5, with TRBD1 as a possible D gene (5 bases). The CDR3 extends over 13 amino acids. Between the trimmed V and J ends, which lost 3 bases and 6 bases, there was a span of 9 bases. For the CDR3, the DNA is TGTGCCAGCAGTTTTGGGGGGGGTCAGCCCCAGCATTTT. Residues: CASSFGGGQPQHF.

This chain links TRBV20-1 with TRBJ2-1; 13 bases line up with TRBD2. The V and J ends lost 3 bases and 8 bases, in that order; junction bases with no gene match: 7. Germline V lookup: CDR1 DFQATT, CDR2 SNEGSKA (reference sequence). The CDR3 length is 15 residues. Written as DNA, the CDR3 is TGCAGTGCTAGTGACGCACTAGCGGGAGGGGATGAGCAGTTCTTC. Protein sequence: CSASDALAGGDEQFF.

The chain uses TRBV3-1 (or the pseudogene TRBV3-2) and TRBJ2-7; possible D gene TRBD2, 6 bases. The germline gives CDR1 LGHDT, CDR2 YNNKEL (reference sequence). The ends were cut back, 4 bases at V and 1 base at J, with 11 bases in the middle. The CDR3 runs 14 residues. The CDR3 is CASSPRGGSYEQYF. The DNA of the CDR3 is TGTGCCAGCAGCCCCCGTGGGGGGTCCTACGAGCAGTACTTC.

The sample holds one count of this clone. This chain joins TRBV5-1 and TRBJ1-1; D possibly corresponds to TRBD1 (6 bases). The CDR3 has 15 residues. Germline values: CDR1 SGHRS, CDR2 YFSETQ. V gave up 5 bases and J gave up 0 bases, with 14 bases separating them. The chain's CDR3 is CASSWQGSMNTEAFF. CDR3 sequence (DNA): TGCGCCAGCAGTTGGCAGGGGTCCATGAACACTGAAGCTTTCTTT.

Written as DNA, the CDR3 is TGTGCCAGCAGCCGAACTGACAGGGGGCTCTACAATGAGCAGTTCTTC. Its protein product is CASSRTDRGLYNEQFF. This chain connects TRBV6-4 to TRBJ2-1; TRBD1 aligns across 10 bases. Germline CDR1 and CDR2: MRHNA and SNTAGT. The length of the CDR3 is 16 residues. After removal of 6 bases from V and 3 bases from J, the junction contained 8 bases not matched to a gene.

The CDR3 DNA sequence: TGTGCCAGCAGTTCCCCCACAGGGATATATCAGCCCCAGCATTTT. Translating it yields CASSSPTGIYQPQHF. The chain employs TRBV28 and TRBJ1-5; D is perhaps TRBD1 (6 bases). The ends were cut back, 4 bases at V and 5 bases at J, with 15 bases in the middle. The CDR3 spans 15 residues. Germline CDR1 reads MDHEN; CDR2 reads SYDVKM.

This chain links TRBV28 with TRBJ2-7, with D unclear. Germline V lookup: CDR1 MDHEN, CDR2 SYDVKM. This CDR3 is built from 13 residues. Trimming removed 7 bases at V and 2 bases at J, with 12 bases between. The CDR3 reads CASTLPTTYEQYF. Here the CDR3 DNA reads TGTGCCAGCACCTTGCCAACTACCTACGAGCAGTACTTC.

The V call is TRBV5-1, the J call TRBJ2-3; the D gene is possibly TRBD1 (6 bases). CDR3 size: 14 residues. Germline V CDR1 and CDR2: SGHRS, YFSETQ. Trimming left V 5 bases short and J 2 bases short, with 12 bases between. In nucleotides, the CDR3 is TGCGCCAGCAGGACAGGTGAAATCACAGATACGCAGTATTTT. It codes for CASRTGEITDTQYF.

J is TRBJ2-7 and V is TRBV28; TRBD1 matches at 9 bases. V lost 7 bases, J lost 5 bases, and 9 bases stayed unmatched. Per the germline V gene, CDR1 is MDHEN and CDR2 is SYDVKM. The CDR3 is made up of 14 amino acids. The CDR3 coding sequence is TGTGCCAGCACAGGACAGGGGTTGCGCCACGAGCAGTACTTC. It codes for CASTGQGLRHEQYF.